A single sample is the source of the 12 T cell receptor beta chains below, sequenced in a study of cytomegalovirus exposure and HLA in healthy donors. 60 Vbeta and 13 Jbeta primers were used in PCR. Here immunoSEQ multiplex PCR was the method, and the copy in TCRdb shows in-frame clones only, minus some. The repertoire holds fewer than 70,000 clones, with approximately 71% as singletons. Sequencing was done on a sample of PBMCs. The receptors shown here come from a man between 50 and 59 years old in good health and CMV-seronegative.

The chain recombines TRBV29-1 with TRBJ2-5; D might be TRBD2 (6 bases). The V end was cut by 3 bases, the J end by 4 bases, with 12 bases between. Germline V gene data show CDR1 as SQVTM and CDR2 as ANQGSEA. The CDR3 runs 13 residues. CDR3 DNA: TGCAGCGTTGATAGGAGGGCGGGAGAGACCCAGTACTTC. It encodes CSVDRRAGETQYF.

The genes are TRBV9 and TRBJ1-2; no firm D call. V was trimmed by 3 bases and J by 8 bases, leaving 8 bases between them. Germline V gene data show CDR1 as SGDLS and CDR2 as YYNGEE. CDR3 size: 11 residues. The CDR3 DNA reads TGTGCCAGCAGCGGCCGACACGGCTACACCTTC. It translates to CASSGRHGYTF.

The chain carries TRBV27 and TRBJ2-2, with 10 bases that match TRBD2. Per the germline V gene, CDR1 is MNHEY and CDR2 is SMNVEV (reference sequence). This CDR3 comprises 16 residues. Trimming took 5 bases from V and 4 from J; bases not matched to a gene: 7. CDR3: CASSLSAGGSTGELFF. Here the CDR3 DNA reads TGTGCCAGCAGTCTCTCAGCGGGGGGGTCCACCGGGGAGCTGTTTTTT.

As to this clone: Different DNA sequences within this sample yield the same CDR3. The gene calls are TRBV19 and TRBJ1-2; weak D call: TRBD1 (5 bases). The CDR3 is 13 amino acids. The germline gives CDR1 LNHDA, CDR2 SQIVND (reference sequence). The ends were cut back, 6 bases at V and 2 bases at J, with 10 bases in the middle. The chain's CDR3 is CASSTSGNYGYTF. In DNA, the CDR3 is TGTGCCAGTAGCACCTCAGGGAACTATGGCTACACCTTC.

The chain uses TRBV9 and TRBJ2-7; D uncertain. The V gene's germline CDR1 is SGDLS and CDR2 YYNGEE. The V end was cut by 0 bases, the J end by 2 bases, with 9 bases between. The CDR3 is made up of 14 amino acids. CDR3 region: CASSVGPSTYEQYF. The CDR3 coding sequence is TGTGCCAGCAGCGTAGGGCCCAGTACCTACGAGCAGTACTTC.

The chain employs TRBV6-1 and TRBJ1-2; TRBD1 aligns across 7 bases. The CDR3 totals 16 residues. CDR1 is MNHNS, CDR2 SASEGT, per germline. The junction had 12 bases not matched to a gene; V was cut back by 4 bases and J by 4 bases. The CDR3 DNA is TGTGCCAGCAGTGGTGAGCAGACAGGGCTTTTCTATGGCTACACCTTC. Its protein is CASSGEQTGLFYGYTF.

The CDR3 sequence is CASSLQDRASNEQFF. DNA for the CDR3: TGTGCCAGCAGCTTACAGGACAGAGCTAGCAATGAGCAGTTCTTC. V and J are TRBV7-9 and TRBJ2-1, with D perhaps matching TRBD1 (6 bases). Germline CDR1 is SEHNR and CDR2 is FQNEAQ (reference sequence). The CDR3 is made up of 15 amino acids. The V end lost 2 bases, the J end lost 6 bases, and 14 bases lay between the germline ends.

J is TRBJ2-1 and V is TRBV19, with D perhaps TRBD1 (5 bases). Germline lookup yields CDR1 LNHDA and CDR2 SQIVND (reference sequence). The CDR3 runs to 15 residues. V lost 6 bases to trimming and J lost 2 bases, with 14 bases between them. Here the CDR3 reads CASRNTGDPYNEQFF. The CDR3 DNA follows: TGTGCCAGTAGAAATACAGGAGACCCCTACAATGAGCAGTTCTTC.

The rearrangement joins TRBV28 to TRBJ2-3, with a possible D match to TRBD2 (6 bases). V shed 6 bases and J shed 5 bases, with 18 bases lying between them. CDR1 is MDHEN, CDR2 SYDVKM, per germline. The CDR3 has 15 residues. In DNA form, the CDR3 reads TGTGCCAGCAGCCTTTACGGGGGAGGAGAAGATACGCAGTATTTT. It codes for CASSLYGGGEDTQYF.

To note about this clone: Its ends do not fully match the called genes, so a read error is possible. The chain couples TRBV7-7 to TRBJ1-2, with 7 bases aligning to TRBD1. CDR1 and CDR2 (germline): SSHAT, FNYEAQ (reference sequence). This CDR3 region has 13 residues. DNA for the CDR3: TGTGCTAGCAGCCAAGACAGGGTCGATGGCTACACCTTC. As protein: CASSQDRVDGYTF.

The CDR3 region has the DNA TGCGCCAGCAGCCAAGAGTGGGGCAGACTGAATAATTCACCCCTCCACTTT. It yields the protein CASSQEWGRLNNSPLHF. The chain couples TRBV4-1 to TRBJ1-6, with TRBD1 as a possible D gene (5 bases). In germline, CDR1 is MGHRA, CDR2 YSYEKL. The CDR3 extends over 17 amino acids. Trimming took 0 bases from V and 5 from J, leaving 14 bases between them.

The J gene is TRBJ2-7, the V gene TRBV5-5, with 8 bases that match TRBD2. The germline gives CDR1 SGHKS, CDR2 YYEKEE (reference sequence). CDR3 size: 17 residues. Trimming took 0 bases from V and 2 from J; bases not matched to a gene: 10. The CDR3 DNA reads TGTGCCAGCAGCTTGGCGGGGGGGAAACTGACCGCCTACGAGCAGTACTTC. Its translation: CASSLAGGKLTAYEQYF.